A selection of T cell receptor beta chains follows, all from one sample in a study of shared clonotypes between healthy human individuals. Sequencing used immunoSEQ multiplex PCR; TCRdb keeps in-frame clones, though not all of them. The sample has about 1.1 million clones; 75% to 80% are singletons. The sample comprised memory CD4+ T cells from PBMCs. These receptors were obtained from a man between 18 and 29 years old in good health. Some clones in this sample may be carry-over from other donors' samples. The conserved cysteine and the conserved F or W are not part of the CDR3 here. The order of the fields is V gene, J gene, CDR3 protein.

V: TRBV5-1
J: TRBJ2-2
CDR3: ASSPGLAGYTGELF

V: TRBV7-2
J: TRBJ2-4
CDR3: ASSYGQLKNIQY

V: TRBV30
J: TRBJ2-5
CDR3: ACKRETETQY

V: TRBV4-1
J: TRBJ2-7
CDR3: ASSQEGEPYEQY

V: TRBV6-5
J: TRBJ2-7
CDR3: ASSYLARNSEQY

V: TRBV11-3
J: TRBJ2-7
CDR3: ASSPRRQALGEQY

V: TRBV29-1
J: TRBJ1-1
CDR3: SVAGRMNTEAF

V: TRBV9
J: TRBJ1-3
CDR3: ASSGDRAGNTIY

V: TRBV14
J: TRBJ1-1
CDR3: ASSHRQGAAAGTEAF

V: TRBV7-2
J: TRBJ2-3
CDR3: ASGRTPPDTQY

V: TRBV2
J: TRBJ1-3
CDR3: ASCDRGSSGNTIY

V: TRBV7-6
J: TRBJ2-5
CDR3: ASSLGGVTN

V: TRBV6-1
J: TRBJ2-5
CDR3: ASSSQGRGETQY

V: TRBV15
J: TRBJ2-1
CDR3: ATSRDRYRPGGGDNEQF

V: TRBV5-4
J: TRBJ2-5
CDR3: ASSSAGTSQTQY

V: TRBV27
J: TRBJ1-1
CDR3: ASSLWGYTEAF

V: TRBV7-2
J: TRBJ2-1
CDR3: ASSFRTRTSDEQF

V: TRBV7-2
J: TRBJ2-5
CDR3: ASSRTYTQGRETQY

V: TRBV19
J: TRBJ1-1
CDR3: ASSISKGGGTEAF

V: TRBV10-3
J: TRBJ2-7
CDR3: AIGSNPGAGLSYEQY

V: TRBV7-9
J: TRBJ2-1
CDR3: ASRLGAGDWNEQF

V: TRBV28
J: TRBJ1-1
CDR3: ASSSRGRDTEAF

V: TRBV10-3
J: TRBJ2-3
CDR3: AISAEDTQY

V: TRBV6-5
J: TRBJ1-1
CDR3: ASSYLQGRLAF

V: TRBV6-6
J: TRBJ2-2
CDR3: ASSSTTGELF

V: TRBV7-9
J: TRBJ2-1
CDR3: ASSRGLVSTNEQF

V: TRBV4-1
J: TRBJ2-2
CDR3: ASSQEGLAGPGELF

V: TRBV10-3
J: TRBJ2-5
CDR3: AISELGPGETQY

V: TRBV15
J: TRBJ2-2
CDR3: ATSRQGVLNTGELF

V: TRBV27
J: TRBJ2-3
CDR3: ASMRADTQY

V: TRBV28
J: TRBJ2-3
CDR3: ASSTGTRDTDTQY

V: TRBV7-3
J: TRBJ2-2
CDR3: ASSPTRLGAGELF

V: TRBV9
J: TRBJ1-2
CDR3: ASSPRGASYGYT

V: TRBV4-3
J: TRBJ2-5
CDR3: ASSQEPGKTQY

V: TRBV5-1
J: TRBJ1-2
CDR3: ASSGEGQGGYGYT

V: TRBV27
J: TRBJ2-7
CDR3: ASSLRSRHEQY

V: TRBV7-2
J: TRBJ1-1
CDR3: ASSVPGTGVNKPF

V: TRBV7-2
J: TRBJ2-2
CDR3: ASSWGLNTGELF

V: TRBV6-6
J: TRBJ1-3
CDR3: ASSYTGATGNTIY

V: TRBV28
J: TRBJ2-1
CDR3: ASSGTAGEQF

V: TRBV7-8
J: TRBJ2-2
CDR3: ASSLTGELF

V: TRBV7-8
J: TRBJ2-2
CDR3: ASSPFASDTGELF

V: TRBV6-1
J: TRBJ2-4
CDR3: ASSEHQGALAKNIQY

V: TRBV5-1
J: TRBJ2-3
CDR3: ASRAGGSTDTQY

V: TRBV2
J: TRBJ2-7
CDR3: ASSGTSGTSEQY

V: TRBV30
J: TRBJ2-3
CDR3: AWSGGSTDTQY

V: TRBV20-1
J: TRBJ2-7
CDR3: SARDVQQY

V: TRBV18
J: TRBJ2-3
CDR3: ASSPSGRTDTQY

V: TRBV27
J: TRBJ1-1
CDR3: ASSFSPNTEAF

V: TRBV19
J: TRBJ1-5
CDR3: ASSERQRNQPQH

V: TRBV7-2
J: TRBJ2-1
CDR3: ASSTGLAGVNEQF

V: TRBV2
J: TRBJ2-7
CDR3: ASTGRQGFYEQY

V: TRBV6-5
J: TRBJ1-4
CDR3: ASSYTQAPSNEKLF

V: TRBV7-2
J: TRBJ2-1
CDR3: ASSYGQVNNEQF

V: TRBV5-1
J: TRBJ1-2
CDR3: ASSLSRNGGQYGYT

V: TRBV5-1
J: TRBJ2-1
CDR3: ASSFRDSDNEQF

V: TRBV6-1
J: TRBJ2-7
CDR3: ASSEAGGAYYEQY

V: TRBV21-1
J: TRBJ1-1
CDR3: ASSKRGGTTGRNTEAF

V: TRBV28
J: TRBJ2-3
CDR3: ASTTSGTSTDTQY

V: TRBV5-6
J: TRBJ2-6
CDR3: ASSLGVSGANVLT